The 27 T cell receptor beta chains reported below all come from one sample, sequenced in a study of Ad26.COV2.S vaccination and SARS-CoV-2 variants. Sequenced by immunoSEQ multiplex PCR; TCRdb stores in-frame clones only, minus some. The sample consists of around 270,000 clones, approximately 88% of them appearing once. The treatment denotes: roughly 19 received Ad26.COV2.S at low or high dose, single or two shots; about 5 received placebo; per-sample allocation not given. After the first vaccine or placebo injection, samples were drawn on day 63. The sequencing here drew on peripheral blood, taken in a trial of Ad26.COV2.S vaccine versus placebo. All receptors come from a person between 18 and 65 years old who received the Ad26.COV2.S COVID-19 vaccine or a placebo.

The chain has TRBV19 and TRBJ2-3, with 11 bases matching TRBD2. From germline, CDR1 is LNHDA and CDR2 SQIVND (reference sequence). V lost 3 bases, J lost 0 bases, and 2 bases stayed unmatched. There are 16 residues in the CDR3. The CDR3 DNA follows: TGTGCCAGTAGTATGCTAGCGGGGGGCAGCACAGATACGCAGTATTTT. Residues: CASSMLAGGSTDTQYF.

This clone was seen a few times. This chain uses TRBV7-2 with TRBJ2-7, with 9 nucleotides matching TRBD2. Germline trimming cut 1 base from V and 2 bases from J; bases unmatched to any gene: 6. The CDR3 covers 16 residues. CDR1 is SGHTA, CDR2 FQGNSA, per germline. CDR3 protein: CASSLEASGVPYEQYF. The DNA for the CDR3 is TGTGCCAGCAGCTTAGAGGCTAGCGGGGTCCCCTACGAGCAGTACTTC.

The chain carries TRBV7-9 and TRBJ2-3; D not resolved. Trimming removed 3 bases at V and 1 base at J, with 14 bases between. From germline, CDR1 is SEHNR and CDR2 FQNEAQ (reference sequence). The CDR3 extends over 16 amino acids. DNA of the CDR3: TGTGCCAGCAGCTTTGGGCGGCTCGGCGGCACAGATACGCAGTATTTT. This encodes CASSFGRLGGTDTQYF.

V usage is TRBV6-5 and J usage is TRBJ2-2; D is unresolved. The V and J ends lost 6 bases and 5 bases respectively, with 16 bases between them. The CDR3 length is 15 residues. Germline V lookup: CDR1 MNHEY, CDR2 SVGAGI. The CDR3 region has the DNA TGTGCCAGCAGAGGGCCACCTGGAGAAACCGGGGAGCTGTTTTTT. As protein: CASRGPPGETGELFF.

The rearrangement joins TRBV27 to TRBJ2-5; D perhaps matches TRBD1 (6 bases). The ends were cut back, 6 bases at V and 3 bases at J, with 14 bases in the middle. There are 14 residues in the CDR3. CDR1 and CDR2 (germline): MNHEY, SMNVEV (reference sequence). The CDR3 is CASRRPGTKETQYF. As DNA, the CDR3 is TGTGCCAGCAGACGACCCGGGACAAAAGAGACCCAGTACTTC.

V and J are TRBV7-2 and TRBJ2-5; perhaps TRBD2 as D (7 bases). CDR3 length: 15 amino acids. V was trimmed by 2 bases and J by 3 bases, leaving 13 bases between them. The germline V gene has CDR1 SGHTA and CDR2 FQGNSA. In DNA form, the CDR3 reads TGTGCCAGCAGCTTAATCCAGGGGAGGGAAGAGACCCAGTACTTC. Translated: CASSLIQGREETQYF.

The rearrangement uses TRBV5-1 and TRBJ2-1, with 10 bases lining up with TRBD2. The CDR3 totals 16 residues. Trimming removed 0 bases from V and 4 bases from J; junction bases left unmatched: 4. Looked up from germline, CDR1 is SGHRS and CDR2 is YFSETQ. This chain's CDR3 is CASSLAGLAAYNEQFF. CDR3 DNA sequence: TGCGCCAGCAGCTTGGCCGGACTAGCGGCTTACAATGAGCAGTTCTTC.

The chain couples TRBV7-9 to TRBJ2-4; 8 bases line up with TRBD2. This CDR3 contains 15 residues. Germline V gene lookup returns CDR1 SEHNR and CDR2 FQNEAQ (reference sequence). V trimming: 5 bases; J trimming: 3 bases; junction bases outside the gene matches: 6. CDR3 region: CASSTGGPSKNIQYF. CDR3 nucleotides: TGTGCCAGCAGCACGGGAGGGCCTAGCAAAAACATTCAGTACTTC.

The chain couples TRBV7-9 to TRBJ2-6; D uncertain. This CDR3 has 17 amino acids. Germline V lookup: CDR1 SEHNR, CDR2 FQNEAQ (reference sequence). V lost 8 bases, J lost 1 base, and 18 bases lay in between. The CDR3 DNA follows: TGTGCCAGCGGGGATCCGGGCCGGGCGTCTGGGGCCAACGTCCTGACTTTC. It is translated as CASGDPGRASGANVLTF.

The genes are TRBV18 and TRBJ2-7, with TRBD1 matching over 8 bases. The V segment lost 4 bases and the J segment 7 bases; nucleotides outside the gene matches: 15. Germline loops: CDR1 KGHSH, CDR2 LQKENI. The CDR3 has 16 amino acids. CDR3 protein: CASSLSTGESSGEQYF. The DNA for the CDR3 is TGTGCCAGCTCACTATCGACAGGGGAATCTTCGGGGGAGCAGTACTTC.

V usage is TRBV19 and J usage is TRBJ1-1; a possible D gene is TRBD1 (6 bases). The germline V gene has CDR1 LNHDA and CDR2 SQIVND (reference sequence). Trimming removed 10 bases from V and 7 bases from J, with 16 bases in between. The CDR3 is 12 amino acids. The CDR3 nucleotides are TGTGCCACCTTCGAAGGGGGTAATGAAGCTTTCTTT. It specifies CATFEGGNEAFF.

The chain carries TRBV3-1 (or the pseudogene TRBV3-2) and TRBJ2-7; D possibly matches TRBD1 or TRBD2 (6 bases each). The CDR3 covers 14 residues. The V end lost 4 bases, the J end lost 4 bases, and 14 bases lay between the germline ends. CDR1 is LGHDT and CDR2 is YNNKEL in the germline V gene (reference sequence). The CDR3 region has the DNA TGTGCCAGCAGCCTCGCGGGACAAGTTTACGAGCAGTACTTC. Its protein is CASSLAGQVYEQYF.

In DNA form, the CDR3 reads TGCGCCAGCAGCTTGGCGCCGGGACAGGGTTACGAGCAGTACTTC. It is translated as CASSLAPGQGYEQYF. The genes are TRBV5-1 and TRBJ2-7, with TRBD1 matching 9 bases. The CDR3 has 15 residues. Germline V gives CDR1 SGHRS, CDR2 YFSETQ. The V and J ends lost 0 bases and 4 bases, in that order; junction bases with no gene match: 5.

The CDR3 loop is CASSQVDTSGRSNIQYF. The CDR3 DNA reads TGTGCCAGCAGCCAGGTGGACACTAGCGGGAGGTCAAACATTCAGTACTTC. The genes are TRBV4-2 and TRBJ2-4; 12 bases align to TRBD2. V gave up 3 bases and J gave up 6 bases; unmatched junction bases: 9. The germline CDR1 and CDR2 sequences are LGHNA and YNFKEQ. There are 17 residues in the CDR3.

The V and J genes are TRBV4-2 and TRBJ2-2, with 7 nucleotides matching TRBD1. The CDR3 has 15 amino acids. The V segment lost 4 bases and the J segment 3 bases; nucleotides outside the gene matches: 5. Germline V gene sequence: CDR1 LGHNA, CDR2 YNFKEQ. CDR3 region: CASSLRQGDTGELFF. Here the CDR3 DNA reads TGTGCCAGCAGCCTCCGACAGGGAGACACCGGGGAGCTGTTTTTT.

In this sample, this clone turned up a few times. This sequence joins TRBV24-1 and TRBJ2-3, with 7 bases fitting TRBD2. With V trimmed by 6 bases and J by 5 bases, 10 bases remained unmatched. The CDR3 extends over 15 amino acids. Germline lookup yields CDR1 KGHDR and CDR2 SFDVKD. This CDR3 is CATSQPAGVGDTQYF. In DNA, the CDR3 is TGTGCCACCAGTCAACCTGCGGGAGTCGGAGATACGCAGTATTTT.

The V and J genes are TRBV4-3 and TRBJ2-3; D not certain. The CDR3 totals 17 residues. Trimming removed 0 bases from V and 2 bases from J, with 15 bases in between. Looked up from germline, CDR1 is LGHNA and CDR2 is YSLEER. The CDR3 sequence: CASSQDRSSLFTDTQYF. The CDR3, as DNA: TGCGCCAGCAGCCAAGATCGTTCCAGCTTGTTCACAGATACGCAGTATTTT.

The rearrangement joins TRBV9 to TRBJ2-1; 12 positions agree with TRBD1. V lost 0 bases, J lost 4 bases, and 11 bases stayed unmatched. Germline CDR1 and CDR2: SGDLS and YYNGEE. The CDR3 is made up of 19 amino acids. The CDR3 spells CASSVVGTGGFFGYNEQFF. CDR3 nucleotides: TGTGCCAGCAGCGTAGTGGGGACAGGGGGCTTCTTCGGGTACAATGAGCAGTTCTTC.

This chain joins TRBV5-4 and TRBJ2-1; D gene uncertain. CDR1 is SGHNT and CDR2 is YYREEE in the germline V gene (reference sequence). The V end was cut by 0 bases, the J end by 6 bases, with 1 base between. This CDR3 has 11 residues. CDR3 sequence reads: CASSLGNEQFF. The DNA of the CDR3 is TGTGCCAGCAGCTTGGGCAATGAGCAGTTCTTC. The variable domain in full, with the rest retrieved from reference TRBV5-4 and TRBJ2-1, is ETGVTQSPTHLIKTRGQQVTLRCSSQSGHNTVSWYQQALGQGPQFIFQYYREEENGRGNFPPRFSGLQFPNYSSELNVNALELDDSALYLCASSLGNEQFFGPGTRLTVL.

The V call is TRBV6-5, the J call TRBJ2-7, with 7 bases aligning to TRBD1. CDR1 and CDR2 (germline): MNHEY, SVGAGI. The V and J ends lost 5 bases and 3 bases, in that order; junction bases with no gene match: 4. This CDR3 spans 13 amino acids. CDR3 bases: TGTGCCAGCAGTATGGGGACAGTCTACGAGCAGTACTTC. It yields the protein CASSMGTVYEQYF.

This clone was recorded only once. The V gene is TRBV21-1, the J gene TRBJ2-3. TRBV21-1 is an annotated pseudogene. The CDR3 length is 16 residues. The CDR3 reads CASFTGTSRVGDTQYF. The CDR3, as DNA: TGTGCCAGCTTCACGGGGACGTCGAGAGTAGGAGATACGCAGTATTTT.

In its sample, this clone was seen once. V is TRBV7-8 and J is TRBJ2-5; D gene unclear. This CDR3 comprises 15 residues. V was clipped by 1 base and J by 5 bases, with 14 bases between them. Looked up from germline, CDR1 is SGHVS and CDR2 is FQNEAQ. CDR3 sequence: CASSLGGRRRETQYF. In nucleotides, the CDR3 is TGTGCCAGCAGCTTAGGTGGCAGGCGAAGGGAGACCCAGTACTTC.

V gene TRBV7-9 combines with J gene TRBJ2-5, with D uncertain. Per the germline V gene, CDR1 is SEHNR and CDR2 is FQNEAQ (reference sequence). This CDR3 comprises 11 residues. Trimming pared 4 bases from V and 7 bases from J, leaving 7 bases between. CDR3 in DNA: TGTGCCAGCAGCTCCGCCGGGACCCAGTACTTC. It codes for CASSSAGTQYF. Full variable domain (remainder filled in from reference TRBV7-9 and TRBJ2-5): DTGVSQNPRHKITKRGQNVTFRCDPISEHNRLYWYRQTLGQGPEFLTYFQNEAQLEKSRLLSDRFSAERPKGSFSTLEIQRTEQGDSAMYLCASSSAGTQYFGPGTRLLVL.

The gene calls are TRBV19 and TRBJ2-5; perhaps TRBD1 as D (6 bases). This CDR3 contains 15 residues. Germline assignment: CDR1 LNHDA and CDR2 SQIVND (reference sequence). The V and J ends lost 5 bases and 5 bases respectively, with 18 bases between them. The CDR3 coding sequence is TGTGCCAGTAGTCCCCGACAGGATTGGCGGGAGACCCAGTACTTC. Residues: CASSPRQDWRETQYF.

The rearrangement joins TRBV30 to TRBJ2-3; either TRBD1 or TRBD2 may supply D (6 bases each). Germline V gene sequence: CDR1 GTSNPN, CDR2 SVGIG (reference sequence). The CDR3 is made up of 14 amino acids. V was cut by 0 bases and J by 6 bases, with 13 bases left in between. The CDR3 here is CAWSVLGGWDTQYF. CDR3 in DNA: TGTGCCTGGAGTGTACTGGGGGGCTGGGATACGCAGTATTTT. The whole variable domain, filled in from reference TRBV30 and TRBJ2-3, reads SQTIHQWPATLVQPVGSPLSLECTVEGTSNPNLYWYRQAAGRGLQLLFYSVGIGQISSEVPQNLSASRPQDRQFILSSKKLLLSDSGFYLCAWSVLGGWDTQYFGPGTRLTVL.

This chain links TRBV14 with TRBJ2-7, with a weak D call TRBD2 (6 bases). The CDR3 consists of 14 residues. CDR1 is SGHDN, CDR2 FVKESK, per germline. V was pared by 1 base and J by 5 bases, with 12 bases between. The CDR3: CASSQGGVGNEQYF. The CDR3, as DNA: TGTGCCAGCAGCCAAGGGGGGGTCGGGAACGAGCAGTACTTC.

The chain recombines TRBV20-1 with TRBJ2-7; the D gene is possibly TRBD1 (5 bases). The CDR3 runs 13 residues. Germline CDR1 is DFQATT and CDR2 is SNEGSKA (reference sequence). The V end was cut by 3 bases, the J end by 3 bases, with 12 bases between. CDR3 nucleotide sequence: TGCAGTGCTAGTACAGGACCCGTCTACGAGCAGTACGTC. Its protein product is CSASTGPVYEQYV.